A single sample is the source of the 18 T cell receptor beta chains below, sequenced in a study of graft-versus-host responses after intestinal transplantation. These receptors' antigens are unknown. Produced via immunoSEQ multiplex PCR; TCRdb's table is partial and in-frame only. Among 100,000 to 120,000 clones, 90% to 95% were seen once, and the ten largest hold roughly 0.5%. This specimen was unstimulated CD8+ T cells sorted from spleen or lymph node cells, taken before intestinal transplant. Receptors were obtained from a human donor who received an intestinal transplant.

CDR3 nucleotides: TGTGCCAGCAGCCCGGGGAGTTCGAACACTGAAGCTTTCTTT. Translating gives CASSPGSSNTEAFF. The chain employs TRBV6-5 and TRBJ1-1; no clear D gene. The CDR3 has 14 amino acids. Germline V gene lookup returns CDR1 MNHEY and CDR2 SVGAGI. Trimming cost V 6 bases and J 1 base, with 12 bases left between them.

The chain is built from TRBV28 and TRBJ1-1, with D unclear. This CDR3 spans 13 amino acids. CDR1 and CDR2 from the germline V gene are MDHEN and SYDVKM. V was shortened by 3 bases and J by 0 bases, with 5 bases between the two germline ends. As DNA, the CDR3 is TGTGCCAGCAGTTTGGATGTGAACACTGAAGCTTTCTTT. Protein: CASSLDVNTEAFF.

The genes are TRBV21-1 and TRBJ2-7; TRBD2, the table's D call, was not compared with the DNA. TRBV21-1 corresponds to a pseudogene. The CDR3 runs to 11 residues. This chain's CDR3 is CASSKPGLKCF. CDR3 DNA: TGTGCCAGCAGCAAACCAGGACTAAAATGCTTC.

This rearrangement joins TRBV27 to TRBJ2-7; 10 bases align to TRBD2. This CDR3 region has 17 residues. V shed 5 bases, J shed 2 bases, and the junction held 12 bases outside the gene matches. The germline CDR1 and CDR2 sequences are MNHEY and SMNVEV (reference sequence). Here the CDR3 reads CASSLGRAGGNPYEQYF. CDR3 nucleotide sequence: TGTGCCAGCAGTCTAGGAAGAGCGGGAGGGAATCCCTACGAGCAGTACTTC.

This chain connects TRBV25-1 to TRBJ2-5; D ambiguous. There are 9 residues in the CDR3. The germline V gene has CDR1 MGHDK and CDR2 SYGVNS. Trimming removed 4 bases at V and 11 bases at J, with 5 bases between. The CDR3 DNA reads TGTGCCAGCAGTGGCTTGCAGTACTTC. Protein: CASSGLQYF.

The chain uses TRBV4-2 and TRBJ2-1; 13 bases are shared with TRBD2. V was pared by 4 bases and J by 4 bases, with 13 bases of the junction left unmatched. The CDR3 is made up of 19 amino acids. From germline, CDR1 is LGHNA and CDR2 YNFKEQ. This chain's CDR3 is CASSPVSGTSGTSYNEQFF. Here the CDR3 DNA reads TGTGCCAGCAGCCCTGTATCCGGGACTAGCGGGACATCTTACAATGAGCAGTTCTTC.

The V and J genes are TRBV10-2 and TRBJ2-7; D remains unclear. Germline V gives CDR1 WSHSY, CDR2 SAAADI. Trimming pared 3 bases from V and 0 bases from J, leaving 6 bases between. CDR3 length equals 13 residues. The CDR3 sequence is CASSDRSSYEQYF. The CDR3 DNA reads as TGCGCCAGCAGTGACCGGAGCTCCTACGAGCAGTACTTC.

The CDR3 here is CASSSGTGFYNEQFF. The CDR3 bases are TGTGCCAGCAGCTCCGGGACAGGGTTCTACAATGAGCAGTTCTTC. The chain recombines TRBV11-2 with TRBJ2-1; 9 bases agree with TRBD1. The CDR3 has 15 residues. Germline CDR1 and CDR2: SGHAT and FQNNGV. V dropped 4 bases and J dropped 3; count of bases not matched to a gene: 4.

J is TRBJ2-1 and V is TRBV5-1; the match to TRBD2 covers 8 bases. The CDR3 runs to 17 residues. Germline V lookup: CDR1 SGHRS, CDR2 YFSETQ. Trimming at V came to 0 bases and at J to 0 bases, leaving 5 bases not matched to a gene. The CDR3 coding sequence is TGCGCCAGCAGCTTGGAGGGGAGCGGGAGCTCCTACAATGAGCAGTTCTTC. This sequence encodes CASSLEGSGSSYNEQFF.

V gene TRBV13 combines with J gene TRBJ2-7; 11 nucleotides line up with TRBD2. Germline V gene data show CDR1 as PRHDT and CDR2 as FYEKMQ (reference sequence). This CDR3 region has 16 residues. V was clipped by 4 bases and J by 2 bases; unmatched bases: 7. The DNA for the CDR3 is TGTGCCAGCAGCTCCAAGACTAGCGGGGAAACCTACGAGCAGTACTTC. Translation gives CASSSKTSGETYEQYF.

The chain couples TRBV13 to TRBJ1-2; D remains unclear. Trimming took off 0 bases at V and 5 bases at J, with 10 bases between the two ends. This CDR3 spans 14 amino acids. Germline loops: CDR1 PRHDT, CDR2 FYEKMQ (reference sequence). Here the CDR3 reads CASSLGNGYYGYTF. The CDR3 DNA sequence: TGTGCCAGCAGCTTAGGCAACGGGTATTATGGCTACACCTTC.

This clone showed up just once. The V and J genes are TRBV29-1 and TRBJ2-5; tentatively, D is TRBD2 (6 bases). The CDR3 totals 12 residues. Between the trimmed V and J ends, which lost 6 bases and 7 bases, there was a span of 15 bases. Germline V gene lookup returns CDR1 SQVTM and CDR2 ANQGSEA. CDR3 protein: CSVPLGTATQYF. CDR3 in DNA: TGCAGCGTCCCGCTTGGGACTGCGACCCAGTACTTC.

V is TRBV5-1 and J is TRBJ1-1, with TRBD1 matching 7 bases. In germline, CDR1 is SGHRS, CDR2 YFSETQ. The CDR3 is 15 amino acids. Trimming removed 4 bases from V and 4 bases from J; junction bases left unmatched: 10. The CDR3 DNA reads as TGCGCCAGCAGCGGTTTGGACAGGTTGGGCACTGAAGCTTTCTTT. It codes for CASSGLDRLGTEAFF. Based on the CDR3 plus reference TRBV5-1 and TRBJ1-1, the full variable domain is KAGVTQTPRYLIKTRGQQVTLSCSPISGHRSVSWYQQTPGQGLQFLFEYFSETQRNKGNFPGRFSGRQFSNSRSEMNVSTLELGDSALYLCASSGLDRLGTEAFFGQGTRLTVV.

This CDR3 is CASSLRQDMNTEAFF. CDR3 DNA sequence: TGTGCCAGCAGTTTAAGACAGGACATGAACACTGAAGCTTTCTTT. The chain carries TRBV28 and TRBJ1-1; D is possibly TRBD1 (6 bases). This CDR3 region has 15 residues. The germline V and J ends were trimmed by 2 bases and 0 bases, with 10 bases remaining between them. Germline loops: CDR1 MDHEN, CDR2 SYDVKM.

The V and J genes are TRBV19 and TRBJ1-1, with a weak D call TRBD1 (5 bases). Germline values: CDR1 LNHDA, CDR2 SQIVND (reference sequence). The CDR3 covers 12 residues. V was pared by 4 bases and J by 3 bases, with 6 bases between. This CDR3 is CASSTGYTEAFF. Written as DNA, the CDR3 is TGTGCCAGTAGTACAGGGTACACTGAAGCTTTCTTT.

J is TRBJ2-7 and V is TRBV19; tentatively, D is TRBD1 (7 bases). Trimming cost V 0 bases and J 2 bases, with 8 bases left between them. Germline CDR1 reads LNHDA; CDR2 reads SQIVND (reference sequence). The CDR3 has 14 amino acids. CDR3 sequence (DNA): TGTGCCAGTAGTATAGACAGGGGGGCCTACGAGCAGTACTTC. Encoded protein: CASSIDRGAYEQYF.

This chain links TRBV2 with TRBJ2-7; D might be TRBD2 (7 bases). Germline V gene lookup returns CDR1 SNHLY and CDR2 FYNNEI. The CDR3 consists of 15 residues. Trimming cost V 6 bases and J 2 bases, with 17 bases left between them. DNA for the CDR3: TGTGCCAGCAGCCAAGGGGGAGGGGAACCCTACGAGCAGTACTTC. Its translation: CASSQGGGEPYEQYF.

This clone was recorded only once. This sequence joins TRBV9 and TRBJ2-1; D is possibly TRBD2 (5 bases). The CDR3 contains 13 residues. The V gene's germline CDR1 is SGDLS and CDR2 YYNGEE. V gave up 4 bases and J gave up 2 bases, with 7 bases separating them. This chain's CDR3 is CASSPGTYNEQFF. CDR3 coding DNA: TGTGCCAGCAGCCCCGGGACCTACAATGAGCAGTTCTTC.